The 27 T cell receptor beta chains in this list originate from one sample, sequenced in a study of breast tumors, draining lymph nodes, adjacent tissues. TCRdb re-called the multiplex PCR reads with MiXCR, one entry per CDR3 protein. Of around 250,000 distinct CDR3 sequences in the sample, around 35% were seen once. The lymph nodes were axillary draining lymph nodes from breast cancer patients. The material sequenced was axillary lymph node tissue. All receptors derive from a female donor with breast cancer. Some clones in this sample may be carry-over from other donors' samples.

The chain combines TRBV18 with TRBJ2-5; 11 nucleotides agree with TRBD1. Trimming removed 3 bases from V and 5 bases from J; junction bases left unmatched: 8. The CDR3 extends over 16 amino acids. The germline CDR1 and CDR2 sequences are KGHSH and LQKENI. CDR3 sequence (DNA): TGTGCCAGCTCACCGACGGGACAGGGGGGTGCGGAGACCCAGTACTTC. Protein sequence: CASSPTGQGGAETQYF.

This clonotype was counted ten times or more. This chain uses TRBV2 with TRBJ2-7, with D possibly TRBD1 on 6 matching bases. Trimming stripped 4 bases from V and 3 bases from J, with 10 bases between. CDR1 is SNHLY, CDR2 FYNNEI, per germline. The CDR3 extends over 13 amino acids. In DNA, the CDR3 is TGTGCCAGCAGTGGCAGGGGTGTCTACGAGCAGTACTTC. As protein: CASSGRGVYEQYF.

The rearrangement uses TRBV6-5 and TRBJ1-5; 8 bases map to TRBD1. The V gene's germline CDR1 is MNHEY and CDR2 SVGAGI. This CDR3 is 14 amino acids long. With 9 bases clipped from V and 3 bases from J, the junction kept 7 bases outside the gene matches. This CDR3 is CASSDREYNQPQHF. The CDR3 nucleotides are TGTGCCAGTTCGGACAGGGAATACAATCAGCCCCAGCATTTT.

This clonotype was counted many times. The chain has TRBV5-1 and TRBJ2-5, with D possibly matching TRBD1 (6 bases). This CDR3 is built from 14 residues. Germline CDR1 reads SGHRS; CDR2 reads YFSETQ. V was shortened by 3 bases and J by 4 bases, with 13 bases between the two germline ends. The CDR3 sequence: CASSWGQLGETQYF. The CDR3 DNA is TGCGCCAGCAGCTGGGGACAACTCGGAGAGACCCAGTACTTC.

At least ten counts were recorded for this clonotype. This chain joins TRBV7-9 and TRBJ2-5; maybe TRBD2 (5 bases). The ends were cut back, 7 bases at V and 1 base at J, with 13 bases in the middle. The CDR3 is 14 residues long. The germline V gene encodes CDR1 SEHNR and CDR2 FQNEAQ (reference sequence). The CDR3 reads CASTRGGSQETQYF. The DNA for the CDR3 is TGTGCCAGCACCCGCGGAGGCAGCCAAGAGACCCAGTACTTC.

This clonotype showed up many times. No DNA is shown, since the ends of the CDR3 on it are uncertain; the CDR3 is the one TCRdb lists. The chain couples TRBV20-1 to TRBJ2-5; the DNA was not used to check the table's D call, TRBD2. The CDR3 extends over 15 residues, inclusive of both ends. CDR1 is DFQATT and CDR2 is SNEGSKA in the germline V gene (reference sequence). This chain's CDR3 is CSAFGSGATQETQYF.

This clonotype showed up many times. The rearrangement links TRBV20-1 to TRBJ1-2; D unclear. CDR1 is DFQATT, CDR2 SNEGSKA, per germline (reference sequence). CDR3 length: 15 residues. Trimming cost V 0 bases and J 2 bases, with 13 bases left between them. The CDR3 DNA reads TGCAGTGCTAGAGATCGAGGTTTTTCGAACTATGGCTACACCTTC. Protein sequence: CSARDRGFSNYGYTF.

A word on this clonotype: A much larger clone is a single base away; this may be a read error. This sequence joins TRBV9 and TRBJ2-7; D remains unclear. CDR3 length equals 13 residues. From germline, CDR1 is SGDLS and CDR2 YYNGEE. V was cut by 4 bases and J by 3 bases, with 11 bases left in between. CDR3 protein: CASSPGSIYEQYF. For the CDR3, the DNA is TGTGCCAGCAGCCCAGGCAGTATCTACGAGCAGTACTTC. The full variable domain, with the rest looked up from reference TRBV9 and TRBJ2-7, is DSGVTQTPKHLITATGQRVTLRCSPRSGDLSVYWYQQSLDQGLQFLIQYYNGEERAKGNILERFSAQQFPDLHSELNLSSLELGDSALYFCASSPGSIYEQYFGPGTRLTVT.

J is TRBJ2-1 and V is TRBV27; a possible D gene is TRBD2 (6 bases). V lost 1 base, J lost 15 bases, and 16 bases lay in between. CDR1 and CDR2 from the germline V gene are MNHEY and SMNVEV (reference sequence). The CDR3 runs to 13 residues. The CDR3 DNA sequence: TGTGCCAGCAGTTTATTGTCGGGACTCAAGCTGTTCTTC. This encodes CASSLLSGLKLFF.

This clonotype came up many times. The rearrangement uses TRBV29-1 and TRBJ2-1, with 12 nucleotides matching TRBD2. The CDR3 covers 13 residues. CDR1 SQVTM and CDR2 ANQGSEA come from the germline V gene. Trimming at V came to 7 bases and at J to 4 bases, leaving 2 bases not matched to a gene. As DNA, the CDR3 is TGCAGCGACACTAGCGGGGGGTACAATGAGCAGTTCTTC. Its translation: CSDTSGGYNEQFF.

The chain uses TRBV28 and TRBJ2-7; D not resolved. The CDR3 spans 13 residues. V lost 5 bases to trimming and J lost 2 bases, with 10 bases between them. CDR1 and CDR2 from the germline V gene are MDHEN and SYDVKM. The CDR3 nucleotides read TGTGCCAGCAGTGATCGGAGCCCCTACGAGCAGTACTTC. This encodes CASSDRSPYEQYF.

The sample holds many counts of this clonotype. This rearrangement joins TRBV7-2 to TRBJ2-3; TRBD2 aligns across 11 bases. The length of the CDR3 is 17 residues. Germline lookup yields CDR1 SGHTA and CDR2 FQGNSA. V lost 1 base, J lost 2 bases, and 5 bases stayed unmatched. The DNA of the CDR3 is TGTGCCAGCAGCTTAGGGGCTAGCGGGGGGATCACAGATACGCAGTATTTT. This sequence encodes CASSLGASGGITDTQYF.

This rearrangement joins TRBV20-1 to TRBJ1-4; D gene uncertain. Germline CDR1 and CDR2: DFQATT and SNEGSKA (reference sequence). Trimming took 1 base from V and 14 from J, leaving 8 bases between them. The CDR3 runs to 10 residues. The CDR3 DNA is TGCAGTGCTAGAGGAGAGGGTCTGTTTTTT. This translates into CSARGEGLFF.

The CDR3 DNA sequence: TGTGCCAGCAGTCAGACTAGCGGGAGGCCCTACGAGCAGTACTTC. It is translated as CASSQTSGRPYEQYF. This sequence joins TRBV7-3 and TRBJ2-7; 13 bases are a match to TRBD2. The CDR3 length is 15 residues. The germline V gene has CDR1 SGHTA and CDR2 FQGTGA. With 6 bases clipped from V and 2 bases from J, the junction kept 4 bases outside the gene matches.

This chain connects TRBV7-2 to TRBJ2-4, with D tentatively TRBD1 or TRBD2 (6 bases each). With 1 base removed from V and 2 bases from J, the gap between germline ends came to 12 bases. This CDR3 is 16 amino acids long. The germline gives CDR1 SGHTA, CDR2 FQGNSA. This chain's CDR3 is CASSLVGGLTKNIQYF. The CDR3 DNA reads as TGTGCCAGCAGCTTAGTAGGGGGGCTGACCAAAAACATTCAGTACTTC.

As concerns this clonotype: A much bigger clone sits one base away, suggesting this may be a read error. This chain uses TRBV7-9 with TRBJ2-7; TRBD1 aligns across 8 bases. Germline CDR1 and CDR2: SEHNR and FQNEAQ (reference sequence). The CDR3 consists of 14 residues. The CDR3 sequence is CASSTGQGRREQCF. CDR3 DNA: TGTGCCAGCAGCACCGGACAGGGTCGTCGAGAGCAGTGCTTC.

To note about this clonotype: This sequence may be a read error, since a much larger clone differs from it by one base. This chain links TRBV7-2 with TRBJ2-6; 7 bases are a match to TRBD1. The V gene's germline CDR1 is SGHTA and CDR2 FQGNSA. The CDR3 loop spans 15 amino acids. In nucleotides, the CDR3 is TGTGCCAGCAGCGCTCGGTTCGAGGGGGCCAACGTCCTGCCTTTC. Protein sequence: CASSARFEGANVLPF.

This clonotype was found a few times. A much larger clone differs from this one at a single base, so this may be a read error. This chain uses TRBV12-3 or TRBV12-4 with TRBJ2-7, with TRBD1 as a possible D gene (6 bases). This CDR3 spans 14 amino acids. The CDR3 DNA reads as TGTGCCAGCAGTTTATCAGGGGTCCCCGGGGAGCAGTGCTTC. This translates into CASSLSGVPGEQCF.

This clonotype showed up many times. The chain is built from TRBV6-1 and TRBJ1-3; D gene uncertain. Germline CDR1 MNHNS, CDR2 SASEGT. The CDR3 loop spans 18 amino acids. Trimming left V 0 bases short and J 0 bases short, with 15 bases between. CDR3 DNA: TGTGCCAGCAGTGAAGCGCTTCAGGCAAAGAGCTCTGGAAACACCATATATTTT. This translates into CASSEALQAKSSGNTIYF.

This clonotype was counted only a few times. The J gene is TRBJ2-2, the V gene TRBV18, with D hard to call. The CDR3 has 17 residues. Per germline, CDR1 KGHSH and CDR2 LQKENI. The V end lost 0 bases, the J end lost 7 bases, and 18 bases lay between the germline ends. CDR3: CASSPPGQVWMDGELFF. In DNA form, the CDR3 reads TGTGCCAGCTCACCACCGGGTCAGGTCTGGATGGACGGGGAGCTGTTTTTT.

This clonotype was seen ten or more times. The V gene is TRBV12-3 or TRBV12-4, the J gene TRBJ2-7, with 9 bases lining up with TRBD1. The CDR3 sequence is 13 residues long. Unmatched junction bases numbered 5, after V lost 6 bases and J lost 5 bases. CDR3 in DNA: TGTGCCAGCAGCGGGGACAGGGTCCACGAGCAGTACTTC. As protein: CASSGDRVHEQYF.

Ten or more counts support this clonotype. The rearrangement links TRBV2 to TRBJ2-5; D ambiguous. Trimming cost V 6 bases and J 4 bases, with 9 bases left between them. CDR3 length: 12 residues. Germline CDR1 is SNHLY and CDR2 is FYNNEI. The CDR3 DNA follows: TGTGCCAGCAGGAAAGCGTTAGAGACCCAGTACTTC. This translates into CASRKALETQYF.

This clonotype was picked up many times. The CDR3 sequence: CSARGESYNEQFF. The CDR3 coding sequence is TGCAGTGCTAGAGGAGAATCCTACAATGAGCAGTTCTTC. The chain links TRBV20-1 to TRBJ2-1; D gene uncertain. The CDR3 has 13 residues. V was shortened by 1 base and J by 1 base, with 5 bases between the two germline ends. Germline CDR1 is DFQATT and CDR2 is SNEGSKA (reference sequence).

This clonotype was recorded at least ten times. The chain joins TRBV6-1 to TRBJ1-2; D gene unclear. The CDR3 sequence is 13 residues long. V was trimmed by 8 bases and J by 1 base, leaving 11 bases between them. Germline V CDR1 and CDR2: MNHNS, SASEGT. The CDR3 region is CASLDPVNYGYTF. The CDR3 DNA sequence: TGTGCCAGCTTGGACCCGGTTAACTATGGCTACACCTTC.

This clonotype was counted many times. The CDR3 sequence: CASGSSNQPQHF. The CDR3 coding sequence is TGTGCCAGCGGGAGTAGCAATCAGCCCCAGCATTTT. This chain joins TRBV6-6 and TRBJ1-5; D is ambiguous. The CDR3 spans 12 residues. V was cut by 8 bases and J by 0 bases, with 5 bases left in between. In germline, CDR1 is MNHNY, CDR2 SVGAGI (reference sequence).

This clonotype was counted ten times or more. V and J are TRBV20-1 and TRBJ2-7; TRBD2 agrees at 11 bases. The CDR3 has 14 residues. V trimming: 5 bases; J trimming: 0 bases; junction bases outside the gene matches: 3. Germline CDR1 DFQATT, CDR2 SNEGSKA (reference sequence). The CDR3 nucleotides read TGCAGTGCTCAAACTAGCGGGAGCTCCTACGAGCAGTACTTC. This gives the protein CSAQTSGSSYEQYF.

This clonotype was seen many times. The chain carries TRBV7-3 and TRBJ2-2, with D perhaps matching TRBD1 (6 bases). This CDR3 is built from 17 residues. V shed 1 base and J shed 7 bases, with 19 bases lying between them. Germline assignment: CDR1 SGHTA and CDR2 FQGTGA. Here the CDR3 reads CASSLSPAGAIDGELFF. CDR3 sequence (DNA): TGTGCCAGCAGCTTAAGCCCGGCAGGGGCGATTGACGGGGAGCTGTTTTTT. The variable domain in full, completed from reference TRBV7-3 and TRBJ2-2, reads GAGVSQTPSNKVTEKGKYVELRCDPISGHTALYWYRQSLGQGPEFLIYFQGTGAADDSGLPNDRFFAVRPEGSVSTLKIQRTERGDSAVYLCASSLSPAGAIDGELFFGEGSRLTVL.